These 7 T cell receptor beta chains originate from one sample sequenced in a study of beta chain features in type 1 diabetes (dated by TCRdb to 2016 to 2018). The research as a whole found: A moderate but significant shortening of TCRB CDR3 length was observed in type 1 diabetes patients in all four CD4+ subsets.

The antigens of these receptors remain unknown. Library preparation was by the immunoSEQ multiplex PCR assay. All of the isolated RNA was reverse transcribed with the High Capacity cDNA Reverse Transcription Kit, so expressed TCRB transcripts were sequenced. The immuneACCESS repertoire file appears here via TCRdb, limited to in-frame rearrangements. These files lack a portion of the clones; in checked studies, under half of the deficit traces to unresolved V genes, and the cause of the others is not known. This sample is represented by roughly 250,000 clones; roughly 21% of them were singletons. Jointly, the top ten make up 0.028% of the sample. The specimen sequenced was naive CD4+ T cells from blood. The label giving this sample's cell subset or site can be read as: true naive CD4+ T cells. The receptors originated from a middle-aged woman with type 1 diabetes.

This rearrangement joins TRBV4-3 to TRBJ1-1, with 8 nucleotides matching TRBD1. The CDR3 runs 14 residues. The V gene end was trimmed by 0 bases and the J gene end by 12 bases; junction bases not matched to a gene: 9. Germline CDR1 LGHNA, CDR2 YSLEER. CDR3 nucleotide sequence: TGCGCCAGCAGCCAAGATAGGCCAGGGGGCGCAACTTTCTTT. Its protein is CASSQDRPGGATFF.

Concerning this clone: The sample holds other DNA sequences that translate to the same CDR3. J is TRBJ2-1 and V is TRBV9, with TRBD2 matching over 11 bases. V lost 3 bases and J lost 4; bases outside the gene matches: 3. The CDR3 spans 15 residues. The germline V gene encodes CDR1 SGDLS and CDR2 YYNGEE. The DNA for the CDR3 is TGTGCCAGCAGCGCGACTAGCGGGGATTACAATGAGCAGTTCTTC. It encodes CASSATSGDYNEQFF.

CDR3 residues: CSVWPGTGGVDTQYF. The DNA of the CDR3 is TGCAGCGTTTGGCCGGGGACAGGGGGTGTAGATACGCAGTATTTT. J is TRBJ2-3 and V is TRBV29-1, with 11 bases fitting TRBD1. CDR3 length: 15 residues. Germline CDR1 SQVTM, CDR2 ANQGSEA. Unmatched junction bases numbered 9, after V lost 5 bases and J lost 5 bases.

The chain links TRBV18 to TRBJ1-6; D perhaps matches TRBD1 (6 bases). The CDR3 has 16 residues. Germline CDR1 KGHSH, CDR2 LQKENI. V lost 6 bases and J lost 11, with 23 bases in between. CDR3 coding DNA: TGTGCCAGCTCCCCCTCCCAAGGCAGGGGTACGGCACCCCTCCACTTT. Translating gives CASSPSQGRGTAPLHF.

This clone was seen a handful of times. The rearrangement links TRBV5-1 to TRBJ1-2; D is unclear. The CDR3 is made up of 13 amino acids. V lost 0 bases and J 6 bases, leaving 9 bases between the germline ends. Per germline, CDR1 SGHRS and CDR2 YFSETQ. CDR3: CASSLGGIDGYTF. The CDR3, as DNA: TGCGCCAGCAGCTTGGGCGGTATCGATGGCTACACCTTC.

The V gene is TRBV4-3, the J gene TRBJ2-3, with 7 bases matching TRBD1. The germline V gene encodes CDR1 LGHNA and CDR2 YSLEER. The CDR3 length is 14 residues. V lost 2 bases to trimming and J lost 5 bases; unmatched junction nucleotides: 4. As DNA, the CDR3 is TGCGCCAGCAGCCAAACAGGGGCGGAAGATACGCAGTATTTT. It specifies CASSQTGAEDTQYF.

This chain connects TRBV7-6 to TRBJ1-2; no definite D call. The CDR3 runs to 14 residues. Trimming cost V 1 base and J 9 bases, with 15 bases left between them. The germline V gene encodes CDR1 SGHVS and CDR2 FNYEAQ. CDR3 residues: CASSLGPADRSYTF. CDR3 DNA sequence: TGTGCCAGCAGCTTAGGGCCAGCGGACCGAAGCTACACCTTC.